One sample yielded the 13 T cell receptor beta chains listed below, sequenced in a study of T cell responses to AZD1222 COVID-19 vaccine. Profiling relied on immunoSEQ multiplex PCR, and the TCRdb table lists in-frame clones only, not all of them. There are 90,000 to 120,000 clones in the sample; more than 70% occur only once, and under 7% lies in the top ten. The sample here was peripheral blood, taken on day 0 of AZD1222 vaccination. Receptors originate from an adult in good health.

This clone has only one observation. The J gene is TRBJ2-7, the V gene TRBV28; maybe TRBD2 (6 bases). V shed 8 bases and J shed 2 bases, with 19 bases lying between them. CDR1 is MDHEN, CDR2 SYDVKM, per germline. This CDR3 has 15 residues. The CDR3 DNA reads as TGTGCCAGCCGAACTGCGGGACTCCCAGCCTACGAGCAGTACTTC. Translating gives CASRTAGLPAYEQYF.

The CDR3 coding sequence is TGTGCCAGCAGCTCCTCGGCAGGGGGCACCGGGGAGCTGTTTTTT. Residues: CASSSSAGGTGELFF. The V call is TRBV7-3, the J call TRBJ2-2; 7 bases map to TRBD1. Trimming took 4 bases from V and 4 from J; bases not matched to a gene: 6. The CDR3 contains 15 residues. Germline CDR1 and CDR2: SGHTA and FQGTGA.

The chain has TRBV28 and TRBJ2-5; the match to TRBD1 covers 7 bases. The germline gives CDR1 MDHEN, CDR2 SYDVKM. CDR3 length: 14 amino acids. V dropped 10 bases and J dropped 5; count of bases not matched to a gene: 13. The CDR3 DNA follows: TGTGCCACCATGAGGGGGATCAGGGGGGAGACCCAGTACTTC. Its protein product is CATMRGIRGETQYF.

V usage is TRBV19 and J usage is TRBJ2-2; the D gene is possibly TRBD2 (6 bases). CDR3 size: 16 residues. The germline CDR1 and CDR2 sequences are LNHDA and SQIVND (reference sequence). The V end was cut by 7 bases, the J end by 0 bases, with 15 bases between. CDR3 bases: TGTGCCAGTACCCCGGGGGTCGTTTCGAACACCGGGGAGCTGTTTTTT. This codes for CASTPGVVSNTGELFF.

The rearrangement uses TRBV11-3 and TRBJ2-1; 7 positions agree with TRBD1. The CDR3 has 13 amino acids. Per germline, CDR1 SGHNT and CDR2 YENEEA. V lost 3 bases, J lost 9 bases, and 5 bases stayed unmatched. CDR3 in DNA: TGTGCCAGCAGCTTTGGGACAGACGGTGAGCAGTTCTTC. Its protein product is CASSFGTDGEQFF.

DNA of the CDR3: TGTGCCAGCAGCGTAGAAGGGACAGGGGGCGCTGGCTACACCTTC. Its translation is CASSVEGTGGAGYTF. This chain uses TRBV9 with TRBJ1-2; 12 positions match TRBD1. CDR1 is SGDLS, CDR2 YYNGEE, per germline. V was clipped by 0 bases and J by 7 bases; unmatched bases: 4. The CDR3 contains 15 residues.

V gene TRBV4-1 combines with J gene TRBJ2-5, with TRBD2 matching 7 bases. CDR3 length: 17 amino acids. V gave up 0 bases and J gave up 2 bases; unmatched junction bases: 9. Germline CDR1 MGHRA, CDR2 YSYEKL. The CDR3, as DNA: TGCGCCAGCAGCCAAGATCCCCGGTCAGCGGGACAAGAGACCCAGTACTTC. It codes for CASSQDPRSAGQETQYF.

This rearrangement joins TRBV4-3 to TRBJ1-2; tentatively, D is TRBD1 (6 bases). Trimming stripped 0 bases from V and 6 bases from J, with 11 bases between. This CDR3 spans 14 amino acids. CDR1 LGHNA and CDR2 YSLEER come from the germline V gene. The CDR3 here is CASSQDGQGNGYTF. In DNA, the CDR3 is TGCGCCAGCAGCCAAGATGGCCAGGGGAATGGCTACACCTTC.

V is TRBV28 and J is TRBJ2-3, with a tentative D call TRBD2 (5 bases). The CDR3 loop spans 15 amino acids. The V and J ends lost 5 bases and 4 bases respectively, with 16 bases between them. Germline V gives CDR1 MDHEN, CDR2 SYDVKM. CDR3 DNA: TGTGCCAGCAGTGGCACGGGGAGCTCGCCAGATACGCAGTATTTT. Protein: CASSGTGSSPDTQYF.

Details on this clone: It is likely a read error, because the conserved phenylalanine at the end of the CDR3 is missing. The DNA is left out, because the CDR3 cannot be placed on it with certainty; the CDR3 is given as TCRdb lists it. The rearrangement uses TRBV6-6 and TRBJ1-5; the DNA was not used to check the table's D call, TRBD1. Inclusive of both ends, the CDR3 amounts to 11 amino acids. Germline V gene sequence: CDR1 MNHNY, CDR2 SVGAGI (reference sequence). The chain's CDR3 is CASSQGQGPEI.

This chain joins TRBV5-1 and TRBJ2-1, with D hard to call. CDR3 length: 15 residues. Trimming stripped 0 bases from V and 6 bases from J, with 13 bases between. Germline CDR1 reads SGHRS; CDR2 reads YFSETQ. CDR3 residues: CASSLEGFNVNEQFF. The CDR3 nucleotides read TGCGCCAGCAGCTTGGAGGGTTTCAATGTCAATGAGCAGTTCTTC.

J is TRBJ1-6 and V is TRBV7-9; 7 bases agree with TRBD1. This CDR3 spans 14 amino acids. J was trimmed by 10 bases and V by 10 bases; bases with no gene match: 13. CDR1 and CDR2 (germline): SEHNR, FQNEAQ (reference sequence). This CDR3 reads CAIPAGTVGSPLHF. Written as DNA, the CDR3 is TGTGCCATTCCTGCCGGGACAGTCGGCTCACCCCTCCACTTT.

The rearrangement joins TRBV5-4 to TRBJ2-7; 7 nucleotides agree with TRBD1. CDR3 length: 15 amino acids. With V trimmed by 0 bases and J by 3 bases, 6 bases remained unmatched. Germline CDR1 SGHNT, CDR2 YYREEE (reference sequence). CDR3 region: CASSLDPGQSYEQYF. In DNA, the CDR3 is TGTGCCAGCAGCTTGGACCCGGGACAGAGCTACGAGCAGTACTTC.